This T cell receptor (beta chain) appears in the sequencing data of a study of Graves' ophthalmopathy and Graves' hyperthyroidism. RNA transcripts provided the template for amplifying TCR beta CDR3 regions. Second-round multiplex PCR came after a first-round RT-PCR that employed HTBI primers. TCRdb re-derived calls from the multiplex PCR reads in MiXCR, one entry per CDR3 protein. The sample consists of hundreds of thousands of distinct CDR3 sequences, approximately 21% of them appearing once. V lost 8 bases, J lost 7 bases, and 20 bases lay in between. CDR1 is MDHEN and CDR2 is SYDVKM in the germline V gene. The CDR3 consists of 14 residues. Stable hyperthyroidism meant no progression to ophthalmopathy within 18 months of follow-up. The hyperthyroidism patients had a new diagnosis of under 2 months' duration and were aged 18 to 65. Patients were diagnosed from clinical symptoms, serum thyroxine, TRAb, thyroid ultrasound and orbital computed tomography. The PBMC fraction was derived from under 11 ml of fresh peripheral blood.

The genes are TRBV28 and TRBJ1-2; possible D gene TRBD1, 5 bases. The sequenced sample consisted of peripheral blood. The sequence derives from a woman younger than 35 with stable Graves' hyperthyroidism. Some clones in this sample may be carry-over from other donors' samples. In DNA form, the CDR3 reads TGTGCCAGCGCACCCCCGGGGCCCATGTTTGGCTACACCTTC. Translation: CASAPPGPMFGYTF.